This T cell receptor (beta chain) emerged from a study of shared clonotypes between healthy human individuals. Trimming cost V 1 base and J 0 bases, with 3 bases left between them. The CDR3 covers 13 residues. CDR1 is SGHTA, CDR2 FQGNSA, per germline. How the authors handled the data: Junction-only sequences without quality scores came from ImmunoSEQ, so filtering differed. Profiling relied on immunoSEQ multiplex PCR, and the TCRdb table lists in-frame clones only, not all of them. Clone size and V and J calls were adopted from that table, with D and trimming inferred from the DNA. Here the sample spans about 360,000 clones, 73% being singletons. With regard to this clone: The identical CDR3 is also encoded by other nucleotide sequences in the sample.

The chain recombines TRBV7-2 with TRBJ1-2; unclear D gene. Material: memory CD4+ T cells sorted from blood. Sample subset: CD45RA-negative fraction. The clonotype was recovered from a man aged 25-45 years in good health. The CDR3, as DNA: TGTGCCAGCAGCTTAGACTCTAACTATGGCTACACCTTC. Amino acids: CASSLDSNYGYTF.